This TCR beta chain was retrieved from a study of OX40 agonist ivuxolimab in advanced cancers. Sequencing was performed with immunoSEQ multiplex PCR; in TCRdb, only in-frame clones are kept and a portion is missing. The data show tens of thousands of clones, around 90% seen once. Trimming pared 2 bases from V and 2 bases from J, leaving 13 bases between. Germline values: CDR1 ENHRY, CDR2 SYGVKD. The CDR3 spans 15 residues. The gene calls are TRBV10-3 and TRBJ2-7, with a tentative D call TRBD2 (6 bases). This sequence originates from an adult with an advanced solid tumor such as melanoma, head and neck, liver or kidney cancer. Here the sequenced sample was CD4+ or CD8+ T cells sorted from blood, taken in a trial of the OX40 agonist ivuxolimab. The CDR3 DNA follows: TGTGCCATCAGTGAGGGGTTAGCGGATACCTACGAGCAGTACTTC. Translating gives CAISEGLADTYEQYF.